Listed below are T cell receptor beta chains from one sample, sequenced in a study of blood T cell repertoires in COVID-19. Clones were sequenced by immunoSEQ multiplex PCR, and TCRdb holds only the in-frame ones, with some missing. Here the sample spans 100,000 to 150,000 clones, 84% being singletons. The sample taken for sequencing was peripheral blood. The receptors stem from a woman in her 30s who had recovered from COVID-19. Both conserved end residues are part of each CDR3. Each record gives: D gene, clone size, J gene, V gene, CDR3 DNA, CDR3 protein. A D gene is named only where the DNA matches it firmly. The size entry is marked missing in some rows and otherwise reads once, few, many or a size class.

.	.	TRBJ2-3	TRBV2	TGTGCCAGCATTCGGGGGACTAGCACAGATACGCAGTATTTT	CASIRGTSTDTQYF
.	.	TRBJ1-5	TRBV7-8	TGTGCCAGCAGACGGACAGAAAATCAGCCCCAGCATTTT	CASRRTENQPQHF
.	.	TRBJ2-7	TRBV6-6	TGTGCCAGCAGTCGCCAAACTAAGACAGGCTTGTACTCCTACGAGCAGTACTTC	CASSRQTKTGLYSYEQYF
TRBD1	once	TRBJ1-3	TRBV7-9	TGTGCCAGCAGCTCCGGGACAGGGAACACCATATATTTT	CASSSGTGNTIYF
.	once	TRBJ1-6	TRBV7-2	TGTGCCAGCAGCTCCCAGAGGGGGAATTCACCCCTCCACTTT	CASSSQRGNSPLHF
TRBD1	.	TRBJ2-1	TRBV18	TGTGCCAGCTCACCACTTGGACAGGGAGACAATGAGCAGTTCTTC	CASSPLGQGDNEQFF
.	.	TRBJ1-2	TRBV11-2	TGTGCCAGCAGCCCGAGGACAGACTACTCATATGGCTACACCTTC	CASSPRTDYSYGYTF
TRBD2	once	TRBJ2-5	TRBV7-3	TGTGCCAGCAGCCCCGCCCCTAGCGGAGCTCAAGAGACCCAGTACTTC	CASSPAPSGAQETQYF
.	.	TRBJ2-6	TRBV18	TGTGCCAGCTCACCACTAACTGGGGACACCTCTTCTGGGGCCAACGTCCTGACTTTC	CASSPLTGDTSSGANVLTF
TRBD2	.	TRBJ2-3	TRBV6-1	TGTGCCAGCAGTGAAAAGGATAGCGGGTTGACGCAGTATTTT	CASSEKDSGLTQYF
.	.	TRBJ1-6	TRBV6-5	TGTGCCAGCAGTTATGAAGGGAGGTATTCACCCCTCCACTTT	CASSYEGRYSPLHF
.	.	TRBJ1-6	TRBV3-1/TRBV3-2	TGTGCCAGCAGCCAAGTCGCGGATAATTCACCCCTCCACTTT	CASSQVADNSPLHF
TRBD1	.	TRBJ1-3	TRBV6-1	TGTGCCAGCAGTGAAGCTATGGGGACAGCATCTGGAAACACCATATATTTT	CASSEAMGTASGNTIYF
TRBD1	.	TRBJ1-2	TRBV29-1	TGCAGCGTTGAAGGAAGGGGGCAAGGGGAAGTATCGATCTATGGCTACACCTTC	CSVEGRGQGEVSIYGYTF
TRBD2	.	TRBJ2-1	TRBV27	TGTGCCAGCAGTTTTTGGAGACTAGCGGAAAATGAGCAGTTCTTC	CASSFWRLAENEQFF
TRBD1	.	TRBJ2-1	TRBV5-4	TGTGCCAGCAGCTTCCTGACAGGGCCGTACTCGAGCTCCTACAATGAGCAGTTCTTC	CASSFLTGPYSSSYNEQFF
.	.	TRBJ2-2	TRBV4-2	TGTGCCAGCAGCCAAGATGTGACGGGGGGCCAAACCGGGGAGCTGTTTTTT	CASSQDVTGGQTGELFF
TRBD1	once	TRBJ1-1	TRBV5-1	TGCGCCAGCAGCTACTCCGGGACAGGGAGTCGTGTCACTGAAGCTTTCTTT	CASSYSGTGSRVTEAFF
TRBD2	.	TRBJ2-1	TRBV7-9	TGTGCCAGCAGCTTTGGAAGACTAGCGGACATCTACAATGAGCAGTTCTTC	CASSFGRLADIYNEQFF
TRBD1	.	TRBJ1-5	TRBV18	TGTGCCAGCTCACGACAGGGGGCTGATCAGCCCCAGCATTTT	CASSRQGADQPQHF
TRBD1	.	TRBJ2-5	TRBV4-2	TGTGCCAGCAGCCAAGAGGGCAGGGGGCCTCAGGAGACCCAGTACTTC	CASSQEGRGPQETQYF
TRBD2	few	TRBJ2-7	TRBV20-1	TGCAGTGCTAGTGGCGGCGGGAGGACCTACGAGCAGTACTTC	CSASGGGRTYEQYF
.	.	TRBJ1-4	TRBV7-9	TGTGCCAGCAGCTTAGGGCAGGTGGAACTGTTTTTT	CASSLGQVELFF
TRBD2	.	TRBJ2-1	TRBV6-6	TGTGCCAGCAGCCCAGGCCCTCTAGCGGGGTTCGATGAGCAGTTCTTC	CASSPGPLAGFDEQFF
.	once	TRBJ2-3	TRBV7-3	TGTGCCAGCAGCTTATTAGCCGGTTCGGCAGATACGCAGTATTTT	CASSLLAGSADTQYF
.	.	TRBJ2-2	TRBV5-1	TGCGCCAGCAGCTTGGACCACAGTACAACCGGGGAGCTGTTTTTT	CASSLDHSTTGELFF
.	once	TRBJ1-1	TRBV2	TGTGCCAGCAGAGTGACACTTAACACTGAAGCTTTCTTT	CASRVTLNTEAFF
.	.	TRBJ2-7	TRBV3-1/TRBV3-2	TGTGCCAGCAGCCAAGTTCCTCCGATTCACGGGGGATACGAGCAGTACTTC	CASSQVPPIHGGYEQYF